The 8 T cell receptor beta chains listed next were all sequenced from one sample in a study of vaccination and CD4 T cells after COVID-19. Treatment in this sample: roughly 10-day PBMC culture with coronavirus spike peptide pools or control peptides (ViraFEST assay). Once obtained from cultured CD4+ T cells, the DNA was sequenced using the Oncomine TCR Beta short-read assay. TCRdb recomputed calls from the PCR reads with MiXCR, one row per CDR3 protein. Of about 19,000 distinct CDR3 sequences listed, over 45% are singletons. No antigen is known for these receptors. The material sequenced was CD4+ T cells from blood, cultured in vitro. The receptors were sampled from a human donor who had recovered from COVID-19.

Here the CDR3 reads CASSKEGVPFF. The DNA of the CDR3 is TGTGCCAGCAGTAAGGAGGGGGTTCCTTTCTTT. The V and J genes are TRBV12-3 or TRBV12-4 and TRBJ1-1, with D possibly matching TRBD1 (6 bases). V gave up 5 bases and J gave up 12 bases, with 13 bases separating them. This CDR3 comprises 11 residues.

The chain links TRBV19 to TRBJ1-5; D unclear. Germline-derived CDR1 and CDR2 are LNHDA and SQIVND (reference sequence). The CDR3 length is 16 residues. V lost 5 bases and J lost 4, with 18 bases in between. The CDR3 loop reads CASSVGPIPLNQPQHF. The CDR3 DNA reads as TGTGCCAGTAGTGTCGGACCGATTCCCCTTAATCAGCCCCAGCATTTT.

This clonotype was picked up a small number of times. This chain links TRBV11-2 with TRBJ1-2, with D unclear. The germline CDR1 and CDR2 sequences are SGHAT and FQNNGV. There are 13 residues in the CDR3. The ends were cut back, 4 bases at V and 14 bases at J, with 20 bases in the middle. The CDR3: CASSSSRGRAETF. The DNA of the CDR3 is TGTGCCAGCAGCTCCTCGCGCGGGCGCGCTGAGACCTTC.

The chain links TRBV7-9 to TRBJ1-2; D is uncertain. From germline, CDR1 is SEHNR and CDR2 FQNEAQ (reference sequence). There are 15 residues in the CDR3. V was trimmed by 1 base and J by 3 bases, leaving 12 bases between them. The CDR3 sequence is CASSLGNQAYYGYTF. The CDR3 bases are TGTGCCAGCAGCTTAGGAAATCAGGCGTACTATGGCTACACCTTC.

The chain uses TRBV11-3 and TRBJ2-7; 8 bases align to TRBD1. This CDR3 is built from 15 residues. Per germline, CDR1 SGHNT and CDR2 YENEEA. The V and J ends lost 0 bases and 0 bases, in that order; junction bases with no gene match: 1. This CDR3 is CASSLETGGSYEQYF. The CDR3 DNA reads TGTGCCAGCAGCTTAGAAACAGGGGGCTCCTACGAGCAGTACTTC.

This clonotype has a handful of counts. J is TRBJ1-2 and V is TRBV7-2; perhaps TRBD1 as D (6 bases). This CDR3 comprises 12 residues. Germline V gene lookup returns CDR1 SGHTA and CDR2 FQGNSA. V dropped 6 bases and J dropped 8 bases, with 13 bases sitting between them. CDR3 region: CASRGQGWGYTF. CDR3 nucleotides: TGTGCCAGCAGGGGTCAGGGGTGGGGCTACACCTTC.

V gene TRBV20-1 combines with J gene TRBJ1-2; no clear D. The CDR3 covers 13 residues. Trimming pared 6 bases from V and 6 bases from J, leaving 17 bases between. Germline assignment: CDR1 DFQATT and CDR2 SNEGSKA (reference sequence). The CDR3 nucleotides read TGCAGTGCCCCCGGGTCTAATGCGGATGGCTACACCTTC. Its protein product is CSAPGSNADGYTF.

This clonotype was detected a few times. The chain is built from TRBV7-2 and TRBJ1-5, with D perhaps matching TRBD1 (5 bases). From germline, CDR1 is SGHTA and CDR2 FQGNSA. The CDR3 contains 13 residues. Trimming removed 5 bases from V and 7 bases from J, with 12 bases in between. The CDR3 sequence is CASSPGWFQPQHF. The CDR3 bases are TGTGCCAGCAGCCCAGGGTGGTTCCAGCCCCAGCATTTT. Full variable domain (missing parts from reference TRBV7-2 and TRBJ1-5): GAGVSQSPSNKVTEKGKDVELRCDPISGHTALYWYRQSLGQGLEFLIYFQGNSAPDKSGLPSDRFSAERTGGSVSTLTIQRTQQEDSAVYLCASSPGWFQPQHFGDGTRLSIL.